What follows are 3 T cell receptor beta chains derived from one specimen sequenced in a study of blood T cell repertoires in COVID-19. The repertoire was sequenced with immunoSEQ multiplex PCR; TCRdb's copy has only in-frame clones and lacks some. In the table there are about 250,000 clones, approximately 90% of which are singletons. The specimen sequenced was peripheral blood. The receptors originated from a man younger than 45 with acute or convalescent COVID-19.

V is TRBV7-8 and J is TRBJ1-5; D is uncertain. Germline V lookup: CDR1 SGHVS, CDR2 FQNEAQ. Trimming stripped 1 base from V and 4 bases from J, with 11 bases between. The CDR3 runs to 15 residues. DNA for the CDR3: TGTGCCAGCAGCTTAGTCGGGGTCGGTAATCAGCCCCAGCATTTT. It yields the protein CASSLVGVGNQPQHF.

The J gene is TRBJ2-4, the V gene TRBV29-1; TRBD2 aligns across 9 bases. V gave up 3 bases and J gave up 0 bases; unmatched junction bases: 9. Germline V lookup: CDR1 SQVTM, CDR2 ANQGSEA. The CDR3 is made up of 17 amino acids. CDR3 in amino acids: CSVERVSGSLAKNIQYF. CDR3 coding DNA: TGCAGCGTTGAGAGGGTTAGCGGGAGCCTAGCCAAAAACATTCAGTACTTC.

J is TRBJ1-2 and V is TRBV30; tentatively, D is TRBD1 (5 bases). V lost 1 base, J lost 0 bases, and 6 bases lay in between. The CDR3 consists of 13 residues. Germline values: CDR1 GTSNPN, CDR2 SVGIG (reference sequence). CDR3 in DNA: TGTGCCTGGAGTGAACAGGCTAACTATGGCTACACCTTC. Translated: CAWSEQANYGYTF.